The next 9 T cell receptor beta chains were all read from a single sample in a study of CD8+CD57+ T cells in acquired aplastic anemia. For CDR3 and TCR beta VDJ profiling, genomic DNA was the template used. TCRdb fed the reads into MiXCR, producing one record per CDR3 protein. The sample has just over 400,000 distinct CDR3 sequences, 65% to 80% seen once; the top ten hold 3.5% to 4.5%. Sequenced material: sorted CD4+, CD8+, or CD8+CD57+ T cells (not recorded which) from PBMCs. These receptors were obtained from a human donor in good health, serving as a control.

This clonotype was picked up many times. This chain joins TRBV9 and TRBJ2-3; D is ambiguous. V shed 0 bases and J shed 7 bases, with 6 bases lying between them. The CDR3 spans 12 residues. The V gene's germline CDR1 is SGDLS and CDR2 YYNGEE. CDR3 sequence: CASSVDENTQYF. CDR3 DNA: TGTGCCAGCAGCGTAGACGAGAATACGCAGTATTTT.

Remarks on this clonotype: An end of the junction differs from the germline gene, which may be a read error. The CDR3 coding sequence is TGCGCCAGCACCCGCACAGGCTCAGGCGCCAACGTCCTGACGTTC. Protein: CASTRTGSGANVLTF. The gene calls are TRBV2 and TRBJ2-6; D possibly corresponds to TRBD1 (5 bases). Germline CDR1 and CDR2: SNHLY and FYNNEI. CDR3 length: 15 residues. The variable domain in full, with the rest retrieved from reference TRBV2 and TRBJ2-6, is EPEVTQTPSHQVTQMGQEVILRCVPISNHLYFYWYRQILGQKVEFLVSFYNNEISEKSEIFDDQFSVERPDGSNFTLKIRSTKLEDSAMYFCASTRTGSGANVLTFGAGSRLTVL.

Remarks on this clonotype: No conserved phenylalanine or tryptophan ends this CDR3, so it is likely a read error. It is unclear where the CDR3 begins or ends on the DNA, so no DNA is shown, and the CDR3 is as TCRdb lists it. The chain couples TRBV7-8 to TRBJ1-6; the tabulated D call, TRBD1, remains unverified against the DNA. From its first to its last residue, the CDR3 has 13 amino acids. CDR1 is SGHVS, CDR2 FQNEAQ, per germline. The CDR3 sequence: CASSRTGDSPHYV.

Concerning this clonotype itself: Since a much larger clone is just one base distant, this may be a read error. This chain links TRBV30 with TRBJ1-6; D uncertain. Germline V gene lookup returns CDR1 GTSNPN and CDR2 SVGIG (reference sequence). The CDR3 contains 14 residues. DNA for the CDR3: TGTGCCTGGGGTAATCGTGGGGAGAGATCACCCCCCCACTTT. Protein: CAWGNRGERSPPHF. The full variable domain, in which reference TRBV30 and TRBJ1-6 provide the parts outside the CDR3, is SQTIHQWPATLVQPVGSPLSLECTVEGTSNPNLYWYRQAAGRGLQLLFYSVGIGQISSEVPQNLSASRPQDRQFILSSKKLLLSDSGFYLCAWGNRGERSPPHFGNGTRLTVT.

Notes on this clonotype: One end of the junction varies from germline; a read error may be responsible. The V gene is TRBV7-2, the J gene TRBJ1-2, with D unclear. Germline CDR1 and CDR2: SGHTA and FQGNSA. This CDR3 region has 15 residues. CDR3 in DNA: TGTGCCAGCAGCTACCGGGGTACCTACGACTATGGCTTCACCTTC. Its translation is CASSYRGTYDYGFTF.

This clonotype was picked up many times. The CDR3 region is CSVAQGEGETQYF. DNA of the CDR3: TGCAGTGTGGCACAGGGTGAAGGAGAGACCCAGTACTTC. The rearrangement links TRBV20-1 to TRBJ2-5, with D possibly TRBD1 on 6 matching bases. V was clipped by 7 bases and J by 4 bases, with 16 bases between them. The germline gives CDR1 DFQATT, CDR2 SNEGSKA (reference sequence). The CDR3 consists of 13 residues.

This clonotype was counted ten times or more. V usage is TRBV2 and J usage is TRBJ2-5; maybe TRBD1 (5 bases). The CDR3 loop spans 13 amino acids. Germline CDR1 is SNHLY and CDR2 is FYNNEI. Trimming pared 4 bases from V and 2 bases from J, leaving 8 bases between. CDR3 in amino acids: CASSGTRQETQYF. The CDR3, as DNA: TGTGCCAGCAGTGGGACAAGACAAGAGACCCAGTACTTC.

With regard to this clonotype: At one end, the junction sequence differs from germline, possibly due to a read error. This chain's CDR3 is CASSPDGAGAPTDTQYF. The CDR3, as DNA: TGCGCCAGCAGCCCAGACGGCGCGGGGGCGCCCACAGATACGCAGTATTTT. The V gene is TRBV5-5, the J gene TRBJ2-3; TRBD2 might be the D (7 bases). The CDR3 totals 17 residues. Germline-derived CDR1 and CDR2 are SGHKS and YYEKEE (reference sequence).

This clonotype appeared many times. The chain links TRBV9 to TRBJ1-6; unclear D gene. Germline V CDR1 and CDR2: SGDLS, YYNGEE. The CDR3 sequence is 15 residues long. Deletions cut 2 bases from V and 0 bases from J, with 6 bases between. CDR3: CASSVTSSYNSPLHF. The DNA for the CDR3 is TGTGCCAGCAGCGTGACGAGCTCCTATAATTCACCCCTCCACTTT.